This TCR beta chain came from a study of OX40 agonist ivuxolimab in advanced cancers. Across the whole study: Partial responses occurred in Three dose-escalation patients, one with hepatocellular carcinoma and two with cutaneous melanoma.

Concerning this clone itself: Antigen unknown.

Sequencing used immunoSEQ multiplex PCR; TCRdb keeps in-frame clones, though not all of them. The table has 77,000 or so clones, 75% to 95% seen once. Study results and limitations: Among T cells, CD8+ cells averaged more expanded clones than CD4+ cells. Among patients with partial responses at 0.1-3.0 mg/kg, clonal expansion was among the lowest. At doses 0.1 to 3.0 mg/kg, CD4+ and CD8+ clones expanded.

CDR1 SGHTA and CDR2 FQGNSA come from the germline V gene. V was clipped by 2 bases and J by 2 bases, with 19 bases between them. The CDR3 sequence is 17 residues long. The V and J genes are TRBV7-2 and TRBJ2-7, with a weak D call TRBD2 (6 bases). Here the sequenced sample was CD4+ or CD8+ T cells sorted from blood, taken in a trial of the OX40 agonist ivuxolimab. The receptor was derived from an adult with an advanced solid tumor such as melanoma, head and neck, liver or kidney cancer. The CDR3 loop is CASSLTAGFPKPYEQYF. In DNA, the CDR3 is TGTGCCAGCAGCTTAACCGCGGGGTTTCCGAAGCCCTACGAGCAGTACTTC.